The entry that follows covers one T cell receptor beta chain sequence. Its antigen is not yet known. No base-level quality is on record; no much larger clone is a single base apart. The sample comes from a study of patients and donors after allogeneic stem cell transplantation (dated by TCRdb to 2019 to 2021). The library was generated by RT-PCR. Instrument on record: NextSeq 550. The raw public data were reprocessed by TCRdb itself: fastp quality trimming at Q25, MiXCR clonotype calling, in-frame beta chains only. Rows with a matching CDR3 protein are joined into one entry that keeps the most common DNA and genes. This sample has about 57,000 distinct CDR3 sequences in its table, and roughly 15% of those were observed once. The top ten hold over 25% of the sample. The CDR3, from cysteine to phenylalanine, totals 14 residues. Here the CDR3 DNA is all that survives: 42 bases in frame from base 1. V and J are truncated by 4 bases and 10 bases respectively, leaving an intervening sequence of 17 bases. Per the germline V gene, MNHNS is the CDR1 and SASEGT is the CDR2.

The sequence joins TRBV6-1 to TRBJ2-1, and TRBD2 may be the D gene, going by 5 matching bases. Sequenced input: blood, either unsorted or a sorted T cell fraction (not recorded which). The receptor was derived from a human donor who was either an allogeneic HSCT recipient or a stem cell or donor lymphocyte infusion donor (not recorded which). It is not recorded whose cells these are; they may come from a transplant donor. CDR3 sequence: CASSGGVEGGEQFF. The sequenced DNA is TGTGCCAGCAGTGGAGGTGTGGAAGGAGGCGAGCAGTTCTTC.